The T cell receptor beta chain under discussion was sequenced for a study of graft-versus-host responses after intestinal transplantation (dated by TCRdb to about 2021). Some background on the complete study: The transplants that recipients got were multivisceral, liver-intestinal, or isolated intestinal. Every recipient was given anti-thymocyte globulin induction, then maintenance tacrolimus and steroids for 2 to 3 years. After intestinal transplantation, graft-versus-host and host-versus-graft alloreactive T cell clones were followed in the graft, circulation and bone marrow using bulk TCR-beta CDR3 sequencing. Alloreactive clones were identified by sequencing pre-transplant mixed lymphocyte reaction products and comparing these products with unstimulated pre-transplant donor and recipient T cells. The cohort enrolled approximately 24 intestinal transplant recipients including one retransplant, and a few patients lacking pretransplant specimens were excluded. A peak of at least 4% donor T cells among recipient peripheral blood mononuclear cells was the definition used for donor T cell macrochimerism. Samples from a few later patients were sequenced in-house on an Illumina MiSeq with MiXCR processing rather than by the commercial service. Points the paper makes about the study in general: GvH clones were found in recipient bone marrow, and some of the GvH clones appeared earlier in ileal mucosa or blood, which is consistent with an intestinal mucosal origin. Conclusions were limited by the relatively low number and heterogeneity of intestinal transplant patients. In the allografts of patients with donor T cell macrochimerism, GvH to HvG T cell clonal ratios were high. Early after transplant, peak levels of circulating GvH clones were associated with declines in HvG clones.

For this chain, trimming is 4 bases at the V end and 5 bases at the J end, and the number of junction bases without a gene match is 8. CDR1 and CDR2 were assigned from the germline V gene as SGHTA and FQGNSA. The CDR3 runs 16 residues from the cysteine to the phenylalanine. Just the 48-base CDR3 DNA is kept, in frame starting at base 1. This clone came up once. The antigen this receptor binds is unknown. No much larger clone is present one base from it, and per-base qualities are unavailable. Library creation used the immunoSEQ multiplex PCR assay. For most patients, genomic DNA was isolated with the Qiagen DNeasy Blood and Tissue Kit and sent frozen to Adaptive Biotechnologies for TCR sequencing. Adaptive Biotechnologies carried out high-throughput TCR-beta CDR3 sequencing of genomic DNA for most patients. On the authors' methods: TCR sequencing data were retrieved from Adaptive's ImmunoSEQ software for around 19 patients, whereas a few other patients were processed with MiXCR and VDJtools. To correct CD4 versus CD8 sorting errors, sequences present in both subsets at a frequency ratio below 5:1 were removed. CDR3 nucleotide sequences shared by donor and recipient were removed because the origin of these sequences could not be assigned. To be classed as alloreactive, a clone needed at least 2-fold expansion over unstimulated cells and a minimum CFSE-low frequency of 0.002% (template counts) or 0.001% (read counts). Mappable clones were those detected in sequenced pre-transplant spleen, lymph node, or MLR CFSE-low populations of the donor or recipient. Cumulative frequency of alloreactive clones was calculated as a percentage of all sequences weighted by copy number. Not all clones reach the TCRdb copy of this immuneACCESS table, which keeps in-frame sequences only. Checked studies attribute under half of the gap to unresolved V genes and leave the rest unexplained. V, J and clone size reflect that table, while D and trimming were determined from the DNA. In all, the sample holds about 61,000 clones, and 94% of those were seen once. Of the sample, approximately 0.4% falls within the top ten clones.

The sample's time point label, in plain terms: cells obtained before transplantation from donor or recipient. CD3+CD4+ and CD3+CD8+ populations were FACS-sorted from unstimulated pre-transplant donor and recipient cells taken from spleen or lymph nodes. The chain couples TRBV7-2 to TRBJ2-5, with TRBD1 matching 12 junction bases. The input for sequencing was unstimulated CD4+ T cells sorted from spleen or lymph node cells, taken before transplant. The receptor was isolated from a human donor who was the organ donor for an intestinal transplant. This receptor has the CDR3 CASSSWDRGQRETQYF. The DNA is as follows: TGTGCCAGCAGCTCCTGGGACAGGGGGCAGAGGGAGACCCAGTACTTC.